A selection of T cell receptor beta chains follows, all from one sample in a study of cytomegalovirus exposure and HLA in healthy donors. Sequencing used immunoSEQ multiplex PCR; TCRdb keeps in-frame clones, though not all of them. Of under 300,000 clones detected, around 81% appear once; the ten largest clones hold around 8.6%. Sample: PBMCs. These receptors all come from a woman in her sixties in good health and CMV-seropositive. CDR3s include the opening cysteine and the closing phenylalanine or tryptophan. The order of the fields is clone size, D gene, J gene, V gene, CDR3 protein, CDR3 DNA. A D gene is named only where the DNA matches it firmly. Not every row has a clone size; where given, it reads once, few, many or a size class.

clone size: -; D gene: -; J gene: TRBJ2-7; V gene: TRBV5-1; CDR3 protein: CASSFEGPSTEQYF; CDR3 DNA: TGCGCCAGCAGCTTTGAGGGTCCTAGCACCGAGCAGTACTTC
clone size: -; D gene: TRBD2; J gene: TRBJ2-2; V gene: TRBV6-5; CDR3 protein: CASGQIAGVFGELFF; CDR3 DNA: TGTGCCAGCGGCCAAATAGCGGGAGTGTTCGGGGAGCTGTTTTTT
clone size: -; D gene: -; J gene: TRBJ2-2; V gene: TRBV19; CDR3 protein: CASSSQGTGELFF; CDR3 DNA: TGTGCCAGTAGTAGTCAGGGGACCGGGGAGCTGTTTTTT
clone size: once; D gene: TRBD2; J gene: TRBJ2-7; V gene: TRBV5-1; CDR3 protein: CASSPREGGPGEQYF; CDR3 DNA: TGCGCCAGCAGCCCGAGGGAGGGAGGGCCAGGCGAGCAGTACTTC
clone size: -; D gene: TRBD1; J gene: TRBJ2-1; V gene: TRBV7-9; CDR3 protein: CSSSSRGQGPYNEQFF; CDR3 DNA: TGTTCCAGCAGCTCCCGTGGACAGGGCCCCTACAATGAGCAGTTCTTC
clone size: -; D gene: -; J gene: TRBJ2-1; V gene: TRBV27; CDR3 protein: CASTLPFLAHSSYNEQFF; CDR3 DNA: TGTGCCAGCACCTTACCTTTTCTAGCGCACAGCTCCTACAATGAGCAGTTCTTC
clone size: -; D gene: -; J gene: TRBJ1-2; V gene: TRBV30; CDR3 protein: CAWSWRFYGYTF; CDR3 DNA: TGTGCCTGGAGTTGGCGGTTCTATGGCTACACCTTC
clone size: -; D gene: -; J gene: TRBJ2-7; V gene: TRBV5-6; CDR3 protein: CASSLPSGLAPYEQYF; CDR3 DNA: TGTGCCAGCAGCTTGCCCTCCGGACTCGCCCCCTACGAGCAGTACTTC
clone size: -; D gene: -; J gene: TRBJ1-3; V gene: TRBV5-4; CDR3 protein: CASSLVGGPGNTIYF; CDR3 DNA: TGTGCCAGCAGCTTGGTGGGGGGGCCCGGAAACACCATATATTTT
clone size: -; D gene: TRBD2; J gene: TRBJ2-1; V gene: TRBV4-1; CDR3 protein: CASSQMIAGHNEQFF; CDR3 DNA: TGCGCCAGCAGCCAAATGATAGCGGGGCACAATGAGCAGTTCTTC
clone size: -; D gene: TRBD1; J gene: TRBJ2-3; V gene: TRBV6-4; CDR3 protein: CASSPHRGDTQYF; CDR3 DNA: TGTGCCAGCAGTCCGCACAGGGGAGATACGCAGTATTTT
clone size: -; D gene: TRBD2; J gene: TRBJ2-6; V gene: TRBV7-2; CDR3 protein: CASSLTGGSFSGANVLTF; CDR3 DNA: TGTGCCAGCAGCCTCACGGGGGGGTCATTCTCTGGGGCCAACGTCCTGACTTTC
clone size: -; D gene: TRBD1; J gene: TRBJ1-2; V gene: TRBV5-4; CDR3 protein: CASSFTDRAGYTF; CDR3 DNA: TGTGCCAGCAGCTTTACAGACAGGGCTGGCTACACCTTC
clone size: -; D gene: -; J gene: TRBJ2-3; V gene: TRBV11-3; CDR3 protein: CASSSRRGMFPDTQYF; CDR3 DNA: TGTGCCAGCAGCAGTAGACGGGGAATGTTCCCAGATACGCAGTATTTT
clone size: -; D gene: TRBD1; J gene: TRBJ1-2; V gene: TRBV11-2; CDR3 protein: CASSLDRTGSGGYTF; CDR3 DNA: TGTGCCAGCAGCTTAGATCGGACAGGGTCGGGTGGCTACACCTTC
clone size: -; D gene: -; J gene: TRBJ1-1; V gene: TRBV7-9; CDR3 protein: CASSGTPTTEAFF; CDR3 DNA: TGTGCCAGCAGTGGGACACCTACTACTGAAGCTTTCTTT
clone size: -; D gene: -; J gene: TRBJ1-3; V gene: TRBV7-9; CDR3 protein: CASSPGRSSSGNTIYF; CDR3 DNA: TGTGCCAGCAGCCCCGGTAGGAGTAGCTCTGGAAACACCATATATTTT